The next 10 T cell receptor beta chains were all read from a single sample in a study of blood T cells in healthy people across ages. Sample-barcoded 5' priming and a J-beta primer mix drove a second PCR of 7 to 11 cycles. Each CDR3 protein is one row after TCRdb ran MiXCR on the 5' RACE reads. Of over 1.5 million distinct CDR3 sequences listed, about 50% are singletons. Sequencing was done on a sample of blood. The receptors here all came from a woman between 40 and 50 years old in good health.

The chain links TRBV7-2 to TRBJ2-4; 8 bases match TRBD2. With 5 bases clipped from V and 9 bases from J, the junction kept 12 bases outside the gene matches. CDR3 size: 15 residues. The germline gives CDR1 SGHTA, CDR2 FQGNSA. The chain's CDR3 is CASSPPGGAGAIQYF. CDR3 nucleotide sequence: TGTGCCAGCAGCCCTCCCGGGGGGGCGGGTGCCATTCAGTACTTC. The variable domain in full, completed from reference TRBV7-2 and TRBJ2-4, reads GAGVSQSPSNKVTEKGKDVELRCDPISGHTALYWYRQSLGQGLEFLIYFQGNSAPDKSGLPSDRFSAERTGGSVSTLTIQRTQQEDSAVYLCASSPPGGAGAIQYFGAGTRLSVL.

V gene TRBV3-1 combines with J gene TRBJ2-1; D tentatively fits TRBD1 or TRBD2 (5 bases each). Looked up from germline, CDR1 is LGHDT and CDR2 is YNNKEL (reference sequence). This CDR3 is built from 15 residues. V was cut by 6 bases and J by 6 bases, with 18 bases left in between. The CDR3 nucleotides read TGTGCCAGCAGAGGGGACCCCGTAGGATTCAATGAGCAGTTCTTC. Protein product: CASRGDPVGFNEQFF.

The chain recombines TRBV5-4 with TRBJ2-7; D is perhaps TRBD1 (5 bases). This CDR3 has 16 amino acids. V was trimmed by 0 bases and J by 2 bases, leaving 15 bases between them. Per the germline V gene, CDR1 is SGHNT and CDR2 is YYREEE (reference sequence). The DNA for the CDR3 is TGTGCCAGCAGCTTGGCCGTGAGCAGGGCTCCCTACGAGCAGTACTTC. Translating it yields CASSLAVSRAPYEQYF.

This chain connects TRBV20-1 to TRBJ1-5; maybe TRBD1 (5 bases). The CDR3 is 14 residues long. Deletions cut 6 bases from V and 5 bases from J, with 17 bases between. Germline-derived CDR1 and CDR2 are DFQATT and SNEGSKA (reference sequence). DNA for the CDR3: TGCAGTGCAAGGGACCTGGGATGGGATCAGCCCCAGCATTTT. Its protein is CSARDLGWDQPQHF.

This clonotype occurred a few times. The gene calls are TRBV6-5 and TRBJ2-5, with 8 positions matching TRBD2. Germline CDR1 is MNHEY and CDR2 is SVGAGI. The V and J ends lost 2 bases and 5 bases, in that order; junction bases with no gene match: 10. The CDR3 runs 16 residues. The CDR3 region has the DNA TGTGCCAGCAGTTACCACCGTCGGGGGGGCCGTGAGACCCAGTACTTC. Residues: CASSYHRRGGRETQYF.

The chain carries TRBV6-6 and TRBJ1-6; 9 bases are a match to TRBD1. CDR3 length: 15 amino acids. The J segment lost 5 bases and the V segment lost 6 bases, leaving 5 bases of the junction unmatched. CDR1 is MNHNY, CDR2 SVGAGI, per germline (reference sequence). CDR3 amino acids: CASRLGDRDNSPLHF. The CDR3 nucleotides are TGTGCCAGCAGACTGGGGGACAGGGATAATTCACCCCTCCACTTT.

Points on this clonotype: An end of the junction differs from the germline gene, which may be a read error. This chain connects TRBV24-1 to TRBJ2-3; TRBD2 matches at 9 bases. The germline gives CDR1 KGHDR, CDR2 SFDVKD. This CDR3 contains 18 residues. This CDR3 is CATSDVNNAGGSTDMQYF. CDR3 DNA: TGTGCCACCAGTGATGTCAACAACGCGGGGGGGAGCACAGATATGCAGTATTTT.

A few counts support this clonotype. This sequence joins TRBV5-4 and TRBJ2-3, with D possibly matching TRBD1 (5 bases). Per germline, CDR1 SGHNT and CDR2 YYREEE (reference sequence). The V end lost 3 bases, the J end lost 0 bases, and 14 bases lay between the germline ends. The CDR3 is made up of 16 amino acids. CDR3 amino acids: CASSSRQTDSTDTQYF. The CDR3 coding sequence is TGTGCCAGCAGCTCGCGACAGACCGACAGCACAGATACGCAGTATTTT.

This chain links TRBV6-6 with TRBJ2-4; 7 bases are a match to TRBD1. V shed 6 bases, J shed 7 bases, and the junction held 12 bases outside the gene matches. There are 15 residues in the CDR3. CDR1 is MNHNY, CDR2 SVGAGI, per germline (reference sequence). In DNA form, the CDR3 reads TGTGCCAGCAGCGAAGGGGGCCGGGTCCCCAACATTCAGTACTTC. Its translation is CASSEGGRVPNIQYF.

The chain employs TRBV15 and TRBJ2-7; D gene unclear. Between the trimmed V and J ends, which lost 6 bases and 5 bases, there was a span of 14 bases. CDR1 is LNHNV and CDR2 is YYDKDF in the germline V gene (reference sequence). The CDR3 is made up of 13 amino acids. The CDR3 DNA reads TGTGCCACCAGGGCTGCGGCAAACAACGAGCAGTACTTC. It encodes CATRAAANNEQYF.